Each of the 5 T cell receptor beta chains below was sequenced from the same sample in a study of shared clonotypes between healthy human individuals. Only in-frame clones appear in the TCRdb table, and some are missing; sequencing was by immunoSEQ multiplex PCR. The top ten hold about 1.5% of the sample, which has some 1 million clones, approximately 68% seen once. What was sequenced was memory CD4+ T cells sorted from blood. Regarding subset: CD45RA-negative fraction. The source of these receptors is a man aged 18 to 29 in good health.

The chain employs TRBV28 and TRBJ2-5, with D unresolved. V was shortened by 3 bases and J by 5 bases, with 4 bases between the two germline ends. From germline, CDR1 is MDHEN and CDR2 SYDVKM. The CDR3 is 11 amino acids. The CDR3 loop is CASSFDETQYF. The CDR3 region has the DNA TGTGCCAGCAGTTTCGATGAGACCCAGTACTTC.

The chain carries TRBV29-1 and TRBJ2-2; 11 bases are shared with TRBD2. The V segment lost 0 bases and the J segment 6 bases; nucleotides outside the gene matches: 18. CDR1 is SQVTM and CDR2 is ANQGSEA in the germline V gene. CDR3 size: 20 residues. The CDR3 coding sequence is TGCAGCGTTGAAGATCGATTACTAGCGGGAGACCGCGACAAACCCGGGGAGCTGTTTTTT. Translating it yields CSVEDRLLAGDRDKPGELFF.

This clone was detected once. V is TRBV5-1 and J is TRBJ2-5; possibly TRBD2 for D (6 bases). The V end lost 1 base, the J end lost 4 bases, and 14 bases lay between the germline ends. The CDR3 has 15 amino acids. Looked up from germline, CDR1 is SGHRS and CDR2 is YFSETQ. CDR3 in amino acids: CASSLFAGSGETQYF. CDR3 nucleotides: TGCGCCAGCAGCTTGTTTGCCGGGAGTGGAGAGACCCAGTACTTC.

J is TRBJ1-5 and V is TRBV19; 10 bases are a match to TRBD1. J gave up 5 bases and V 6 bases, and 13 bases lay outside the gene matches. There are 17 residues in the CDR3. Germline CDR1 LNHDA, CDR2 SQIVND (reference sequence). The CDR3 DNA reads TGTGCCAGTAGACCGGGACAGGGGCGAGGGGGTGATCAGCCCCAGCATTTT. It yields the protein CASRPGQGRGGDQPQHF.

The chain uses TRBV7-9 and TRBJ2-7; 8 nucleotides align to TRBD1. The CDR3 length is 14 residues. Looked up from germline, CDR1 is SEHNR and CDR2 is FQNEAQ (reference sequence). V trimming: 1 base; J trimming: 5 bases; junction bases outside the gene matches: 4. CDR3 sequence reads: CASSLGDRSNEQYF. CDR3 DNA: TGTGCCAGCAGCTTAGGGGACAGGTCCAACGAGCAGTACTTC.